These T cell receptor beta chains were read from a single sample in a study of T cell responses to AZD1222 COVID-19 vaccine. The protocol was immunoSEQ multiplex PCR, while the TCRdb copy is restricted to in-frame clones and leaves out a portion. Of approximately 150,000 clones in the sample, about 92% were seen once. The sequencing here drew on peripheral blood, taken on day 0 of MenACWY control vaccination. The receptors shown here come from an adult in good health. CDR3s include the opening cysteine and the closing phenylalanine or tryptophan.

TRBJ1-1 TRBV11-2 CASSLESTVNTEAFF
TRBJ1-2 TRBV7-2 CASSLARGLSTGGYTF
TRBJ2-2 TRBV2 CASTRTGSGELFF
TRBJ2-2 TRBV12-3/TRBV12-4 CASSLWPGELFF
TRBJ1-3 TRBV6-6 CATLAAGKGNTIYF
TRBJ2-5 TRBV6-5 CASSYGRPRETQYF
TRBJ1-5 TRBV28 CASSRAGNRGNQPQHF
TRBJ1-1 TRBV12-3/TRBV12-4 CASSYGESEAFF
TRBJ2-3 TRBV7-7 CASSLTYPTDTQYF
TRBJ2-3 TRBV7-8 CASADRLFTQYF
TRBJ1-2 TRBV11-2 CASSLTSYGYTF
TRBJ2-7 TRBV7-8 CASSFRGNYEQYF
TRBJ2-7 TRBV5-5 CASSTPGQGYEQYF
TRBJ1-6 TRBV6-8 CASRTRQGGSDNSPLHF
TRBJ1-2 TRBV19 CASSITGGSGYTF
TRBJ2-7 TRBV4-3 CASSPLLAGGSYEQYF
TRBJ2-5 TRBV13 CASSPGVGLGQETQYF
TRBJ2-7 TRBV18 CASSRDRGYEQYF
TRBJ2-5 TRBV25-1 CASSDHTGFGRTQYF
TRBJ2-1 TRBV28 CASSLRGLGDEQFF